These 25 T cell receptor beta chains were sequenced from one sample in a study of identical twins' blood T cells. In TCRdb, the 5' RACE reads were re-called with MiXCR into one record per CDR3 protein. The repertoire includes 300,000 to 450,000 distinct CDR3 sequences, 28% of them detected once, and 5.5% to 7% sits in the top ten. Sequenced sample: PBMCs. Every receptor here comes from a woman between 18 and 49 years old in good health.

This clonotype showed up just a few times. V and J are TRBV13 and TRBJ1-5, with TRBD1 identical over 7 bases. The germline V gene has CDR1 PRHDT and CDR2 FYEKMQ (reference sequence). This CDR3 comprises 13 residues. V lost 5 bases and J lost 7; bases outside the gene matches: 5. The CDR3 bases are TGTGCCAGCAGCCTCAGGGGGGTCCAGCCCCAGCATTTT. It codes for CASSLRGVQPQHF.

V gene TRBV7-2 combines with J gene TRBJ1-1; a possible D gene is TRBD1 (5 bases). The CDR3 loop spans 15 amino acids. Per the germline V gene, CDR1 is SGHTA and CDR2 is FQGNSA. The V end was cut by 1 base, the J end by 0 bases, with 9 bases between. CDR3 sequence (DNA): TGTGCCAGCAGCTTAGGGTCAGGGATGAACACTGAAGCTTTCTTT. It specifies CASSLGSGMNTEAFF.

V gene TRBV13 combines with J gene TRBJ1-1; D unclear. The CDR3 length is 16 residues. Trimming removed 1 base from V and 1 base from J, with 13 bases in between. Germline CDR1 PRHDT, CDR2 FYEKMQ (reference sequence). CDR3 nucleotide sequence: TGTGCCAGCAGCTTAGACAATGGAGGATGGAACACTGAAGCTTTCTTT. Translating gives CASSLDNGGWNTEAFF.

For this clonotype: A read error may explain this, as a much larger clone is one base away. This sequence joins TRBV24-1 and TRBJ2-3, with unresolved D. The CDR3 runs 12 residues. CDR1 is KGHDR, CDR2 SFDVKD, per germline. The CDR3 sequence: CGTSDLASTQYF. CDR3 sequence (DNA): TGTGGCACCAGTGATTTGGCGAGTACGCAGTATTTT.

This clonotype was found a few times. The CDR3 region has the DNA TGTGCCAGCAGCTTAGTCCCCGGATACTATGGCTACACCTTC. It is translated as CASSLVPGYYGYTF. V usage is TRBV7-9 and J usage is TRBJ1-2; D not resolved. The germline V gene encodes CDR1 SEHNR and CDR2 FQNEAQ (reference sequence). V dropped 1 base and J dropped 3 bases, with 9 bases sitting between them. The CDR3 totals 14 residues.

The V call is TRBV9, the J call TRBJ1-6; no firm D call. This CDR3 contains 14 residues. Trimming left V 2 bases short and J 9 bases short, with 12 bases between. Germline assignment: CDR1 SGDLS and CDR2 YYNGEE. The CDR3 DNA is TGTGCCAGCAGCGTCCTCGGGGATTTTTCACCCCTCCACTTT. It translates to CASSVLGDFSPLHF.

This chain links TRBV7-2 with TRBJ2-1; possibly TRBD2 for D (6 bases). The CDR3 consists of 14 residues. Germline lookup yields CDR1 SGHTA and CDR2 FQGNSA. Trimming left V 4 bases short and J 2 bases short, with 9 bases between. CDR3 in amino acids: CASSWQRAYNEQFF. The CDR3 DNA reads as TGTGCCAGCAGCTGGCAGCGGGCCTACAATGAGCAGTTCTTC.

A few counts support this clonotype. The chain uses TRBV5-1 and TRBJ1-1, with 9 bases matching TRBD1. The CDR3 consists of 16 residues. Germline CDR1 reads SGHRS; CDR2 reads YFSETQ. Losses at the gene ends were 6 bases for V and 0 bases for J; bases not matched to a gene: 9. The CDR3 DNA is TGCGCCAGCATGACAGGGGGAGGTGGGATGAACACTGAAGCTTTCTTT. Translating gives CASMTGGGGMNTEAFF.

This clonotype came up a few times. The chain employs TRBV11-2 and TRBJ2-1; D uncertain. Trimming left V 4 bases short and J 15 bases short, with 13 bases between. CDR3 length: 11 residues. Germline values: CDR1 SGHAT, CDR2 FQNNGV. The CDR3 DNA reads TGTGCCAGCAGCTCTGCGGTAATGAGGTTCTTC. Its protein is CASSSAVMRFF.

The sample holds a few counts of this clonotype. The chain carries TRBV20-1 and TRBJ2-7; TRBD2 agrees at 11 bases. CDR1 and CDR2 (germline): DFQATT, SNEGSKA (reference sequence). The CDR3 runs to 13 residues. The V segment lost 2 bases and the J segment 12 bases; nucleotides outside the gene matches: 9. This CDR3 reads CSARPPTSGKTYF. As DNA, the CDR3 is TGCAGTGCTAGACCGCCGACTAGCGGGAAAACGTACTTC.

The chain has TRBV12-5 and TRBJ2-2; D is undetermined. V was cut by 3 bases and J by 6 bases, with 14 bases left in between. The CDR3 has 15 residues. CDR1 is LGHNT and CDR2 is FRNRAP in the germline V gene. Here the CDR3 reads CASGLFPVGAGELFF. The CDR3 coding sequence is TGTGCTAGTGGTTTATTTCCTGTTGGCGCCGGGGAGCTGTTTTTT.

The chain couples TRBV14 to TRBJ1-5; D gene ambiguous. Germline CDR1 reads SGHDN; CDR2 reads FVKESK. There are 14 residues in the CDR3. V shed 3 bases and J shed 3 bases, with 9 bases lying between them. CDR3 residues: CASSHLIFNQPQHF. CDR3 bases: TGTGCCAGCAGCCACCTGATTTTCAATCAGCCCCAGCATTTT.

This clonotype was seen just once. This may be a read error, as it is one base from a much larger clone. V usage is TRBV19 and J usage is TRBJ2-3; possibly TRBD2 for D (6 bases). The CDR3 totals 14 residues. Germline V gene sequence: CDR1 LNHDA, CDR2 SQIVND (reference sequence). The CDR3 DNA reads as TGTGCCAGTAGGACTTATAGCGGTCCTGATACGCATTATTTT. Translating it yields CASRTYSGPDTHYF.

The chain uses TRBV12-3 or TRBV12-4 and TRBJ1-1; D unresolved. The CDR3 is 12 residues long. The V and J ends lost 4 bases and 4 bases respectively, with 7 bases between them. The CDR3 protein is CASSSRVTEAFF. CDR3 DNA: TGTGCCAGCAGTTCACGCGTCACTGAAGCTTTCTTT.

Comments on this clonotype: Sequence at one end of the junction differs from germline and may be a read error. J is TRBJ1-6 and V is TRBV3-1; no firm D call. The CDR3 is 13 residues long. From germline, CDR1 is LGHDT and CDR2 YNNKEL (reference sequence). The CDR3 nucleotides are TGTGCCAGCAGACAAGAATTGAGAGAGCCCCTCCACTTT. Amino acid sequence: CASRQELREPLHF.

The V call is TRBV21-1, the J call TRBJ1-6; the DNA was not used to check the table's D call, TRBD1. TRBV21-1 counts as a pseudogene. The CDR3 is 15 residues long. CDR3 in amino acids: CASSKSTIGDSPLHF. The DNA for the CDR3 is TGTGCCAGCAGCAAATCGACAATAGGGGATTCACCCCTCCACTTT.

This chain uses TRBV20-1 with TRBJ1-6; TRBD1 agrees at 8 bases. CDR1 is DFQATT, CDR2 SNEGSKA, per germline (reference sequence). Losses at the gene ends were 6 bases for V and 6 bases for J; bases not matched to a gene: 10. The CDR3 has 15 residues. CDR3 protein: CSAASGGAGNSPLHF. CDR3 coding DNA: TGCAGTGCCGCCTCAGGGGGCGCGGGTAATTCACCCCTCCACTTT.

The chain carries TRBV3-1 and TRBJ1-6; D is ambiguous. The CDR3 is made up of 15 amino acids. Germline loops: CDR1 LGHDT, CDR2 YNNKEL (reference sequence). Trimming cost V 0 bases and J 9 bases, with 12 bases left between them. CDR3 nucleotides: TGTGCCAGCAGCCAAGAAGTCGCCAGAATTTCACCCCTCCACTTT. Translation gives CASSQEVARISPLHF.

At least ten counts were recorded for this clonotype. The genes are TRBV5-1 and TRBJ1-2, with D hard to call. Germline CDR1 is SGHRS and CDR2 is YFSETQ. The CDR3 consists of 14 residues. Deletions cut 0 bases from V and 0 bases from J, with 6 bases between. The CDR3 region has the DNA TGCGCCAGCAGCTTGGAAACGGCTAACTATGGCTACACCTTC. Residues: CASSLETANYGYTF. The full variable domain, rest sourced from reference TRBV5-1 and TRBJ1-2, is KAGVTQTPRYLIKTRGQQVTLSCSPISGHRSVSWYQQTPGQGLQFLFEYFSETQRNKGNFPGRFSGRQFSNSRSEMNVSTLELGDSALYLCASSLETANYGYTFGSGTRLTVV.

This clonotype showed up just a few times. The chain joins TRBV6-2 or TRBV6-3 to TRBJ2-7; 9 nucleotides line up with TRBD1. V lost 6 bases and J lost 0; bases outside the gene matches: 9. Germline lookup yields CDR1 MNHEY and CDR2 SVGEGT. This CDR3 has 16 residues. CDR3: CASRTPGQGFSYEQYF. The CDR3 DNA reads TGTGCCAGCAGAACGCCGGGACAGGGCTTCTCCTACGAGCAGTACTTC.

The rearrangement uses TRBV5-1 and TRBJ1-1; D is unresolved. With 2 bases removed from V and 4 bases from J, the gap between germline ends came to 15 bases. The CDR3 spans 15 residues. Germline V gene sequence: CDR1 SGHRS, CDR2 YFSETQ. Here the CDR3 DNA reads TGCGCCAGCAGCTTAACGGGTCCGGCAGTCACTGAAGCTTTCTTT. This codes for CASSLTGPAVTEAFF.

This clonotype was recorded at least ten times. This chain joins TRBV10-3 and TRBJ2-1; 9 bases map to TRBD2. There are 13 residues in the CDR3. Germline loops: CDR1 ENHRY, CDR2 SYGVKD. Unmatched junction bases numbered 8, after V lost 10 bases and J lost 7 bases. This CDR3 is CATFSGSRNEQFF. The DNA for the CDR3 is TGTGCCACCTTTAGCGGGAGCAGAAATGAGCAGTTCTTC.

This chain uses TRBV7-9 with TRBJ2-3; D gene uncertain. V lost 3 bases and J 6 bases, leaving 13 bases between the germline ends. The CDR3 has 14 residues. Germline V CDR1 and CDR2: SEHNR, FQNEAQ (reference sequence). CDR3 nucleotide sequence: TGTGCCAGCAGCTTCAAAAGCTTTGAGGATACGCAGTATTTT. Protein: CASSFKSFEDTQYF.

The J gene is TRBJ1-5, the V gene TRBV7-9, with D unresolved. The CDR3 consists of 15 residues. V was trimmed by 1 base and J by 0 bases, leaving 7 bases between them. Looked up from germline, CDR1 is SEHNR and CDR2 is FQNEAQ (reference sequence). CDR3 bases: TGTGCCAGCAGCTTAGATACCTATAGCAATCAGCCCCAGCATTTT. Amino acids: CASSLDTYSNQPQHF.

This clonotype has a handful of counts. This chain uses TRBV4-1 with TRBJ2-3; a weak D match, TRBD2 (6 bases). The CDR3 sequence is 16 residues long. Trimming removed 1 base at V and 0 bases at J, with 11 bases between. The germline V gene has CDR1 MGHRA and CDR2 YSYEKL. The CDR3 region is CASSQAGTPSTDTQYF. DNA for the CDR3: TGCGCCAGCAGCCAAGCCGGGACTCCAAGCACAGATACGCAGTATTTT.